This TCR beta chain was recorded in a study of neoadjuvant anti-PD-1 for oral cavity cancer. Turning to the study itself: Non-progressing patients received a fourth nivolumab dose near day 43, then surgery on days 50-56. Study observations and caveats: Each response group had just a few patients in TCR analyses.

This CDR3 comprises 13 residues. In germline, CDR1 is MNHEY, CDR2 SVGAGI. Between the trimmed V and J ends, which lost 7 bases and 6 bases, there was a span of 14 bases. This clone was picked up one time. Its antigen is undetermined. Sequenced by immunoSEQ multiplex PCR; TCRdb stores in-frame clones only, minus some. Found here are about 6,700 clones, about 80% of them singletons; the top ten hold approximately 3%. The V and J genes are TRBV6-5 and TRBJ2-3, with D unclear. Sample: PBMCs, taken before nivolumab (anti-PD-1) treatment. This clonotype was sampled from a person aged 35 to 85 with oral cavity squamous cell carcinoma. The CDR3: CASNAGQQDTQYF. DNA of the CDR3: TGTGCCAGCAACGCAGGCCAACAGGATACGCAGTATTTT.